The rows below give T cell receptor beta chains drawn from one sample of a study of blood T cell repertoires in COVID-19. The data were produced by immunoSEQ multiplex PCR, yet TCRdb's version contains in-frame clones alone and is incomplete. The sample records hundreds of thousands of clones, over 80% being singletons. Sequenced sample: PBMCs or T cells enriched from blood (not recorded which). These receptor sequences come from a woman under 30 who had recovered from COVID-19. Each CDR3 is given with its conserved first and last residue. A D gene is named only where the DNA matches it firmly. A clone size is listed for some rows: how often the clone was seen (once, few, many), or a class if it is expanded.

J gene: TRBJ1-1
V gene: TRBV5-1
D gene: NA
clone size: NA
CDR3 protein: CASSEGDTEAFF
CDR3 DNA: TGCGCCAGCAGCGAGGGTGACACTGAAGCTTTCTTT

J gene: TRBJ2-1
V gene: TRBV2
D gene: TRBD2
clone size: NA
CDR3 protein: CASPTSGLYYNEQFF
CDR3 DNA: TGTGCCAGCCCGACCTCGGGACTATATTACAATGAGCAGTTCTTC

J gene: TRBJ1-2
V gene: TRBV30
D gene: NA
clone size: NA
CDR3 protein: CAWSVSGDRDGYTF
CDR3 DNA: TGTGCCTGGAGTGTAAGCGGGGATCGAGATGGCTACACCTTC

J gene: TRBJ1-2
V gene: TRBV29-1
D gene: NA
clone size: NA
CDR3 protein: CSVETGYGYTF
CDR3 DNA: TGCAGCGTTGAGACGGGGTATGGCTACACCTTC

J gene: TRBJ1-2
V gene: TRBV7-8
D gene: TRBD1
clone size: NA
CDR3 protein: CASREGGKSYGYTF
CDR3 DNA: TGTGCCAGCAGGGAAGGGGGCAAGAGCTATGGCTACACCTTC

J gene: TRBJ1-2
V gene: TRBV6-5
D gene: NA
clone size: NA
CDR3 protein: CASSYSSGYYGYTF
CDR3 DNA: TGTGCCAGCAGTTACTCTTCCGGGTACTATGGCTACACCTTC

J gene: TRBJ2-1
V gene: TRBV28
D gene: TRBD2
clone size: NA
CDR3 protein: CASKEGYGRADNEQFF
CDR3 DNA: TGTGCCAGCAAAGAGGGCTACGGGAGGGCCGACAATGAGCAGTTCTTC

J gene: TRBJ2-2
V gene: TRBV2
D gene: TRBD1
clone size: NA
CDR3 protein: CASSLRTGNTGELFF
CDR3 DNA: TGTGCCAGCAGCCTCAGGACAGGGAACACCGGGGAGCTGTTTTTT

J gene: TRBJ2-3
V gene: TRBV7-3
D gene: TRBD2
clone size: NA
CDR3 protein: CASSLLGTSGRAWDTQYF
CDR3 DNA: TGTGCCAGCAGCCTCCTAGGGACTAGCGGGAGGGCGTGGGATACGCAGTATTTT

J gene: TRBJ2-7
V gene: TRBV7-2
D gene: NA
clone size: once
CDR3 protein: CASSLGPFGEQYF
CDR3 DNA: TGTGCCAGCAGCCTTGGCCCCTTTGGCGAGCAGTACTTC

J gene: TRBJ1-4
V gene: TRBV28
D gene: NA
clone size: NA
CDR3 protein: CASSFGVTPTNEKLFF
CDR3 DNA: TGTGCCAGCAGTTTTGGTGTCACACCAACTAATGAAAAACTGTTTTTT

J gene: TRBJ2-5
V gene: TRBV7-9
D gene: NA
clone size: NA
CDR3 protein: CASSFQGGRLETQYF
CDR3 DNA: TGTGCCAGCAGCTTTCAGGGGGGCAGGTTAGAGACCCAGTACTTC

J gene: TRBJ2-1
V gene: TRBV27
D gene: TRBD2
clone size: NA
CDR3 protein: CASSLFSRGGHFQQFF
CDR3 DNA: TGTGCCAGCAGTTTGTTCTCTCGGGGGGGCCACTTTCAGCAGTTCTTC

J gene: TRBJ1-4
V gene: TRBV11-2
D gene: NA
clone size: NA
CDR3 protein: CASSLGFYSTNEKLFF
CDR3 DNA: TGTGCCAGCAGCTTAGGTTTTTACAGTACTAATGAAAAACTGTTTTTT

J gene: TRBJ2-1
V gene: TRBV6-4
D gene: TRBD1
clone size: few
CDR3 protein: CASSDSYRDRGLNEQFF
CDR3 DNA: TGTGCCAGCAGTGACTCCTACCGGGACAGGGGGCTCAATGAGCAGTTCTTC

J gene: TRBJ2-3
V gene: TRBV11-1
D gene: TRBD2
clone size: NA
CDR3 protein: CASSKSGGARDTQYF
CDR3 DNA: TGTGCCAGCAGCAAAAGCGGGGGGGCCAGAGATACGCAGTATTTT

J gene: TRBJ2-7
V gene: TRBV11-2
D gene: NA
clone size: NA
CDR3 protein: CASTMGGPMAEQYF
CDR3 DNA: TGTGCCAGCACCATGGGGGGACCGATGGCCGAGCAGTACTTC

J gene: TRBJ1-5
V gene: TRBV19
D gene: NA
clone size: NA
CDR3 protein: CASSHPGYGNQPQHF
CDR3 DNA: TGTGCCAGTAGTCATCCAGGGTACGGCAATCAGCCCCAGCATTTT

J gene: TRBJ1-2
V gene: TRBV20-1
D gene: NA
clone size: NA
CDR3 protein: CSASRQGGYTF
CDR3 DNA: TGCAGTGCTAGCAGGCAGGGGGGCTACACCTTC

J gene: TRBJ2-3
V gene: TRBV4-2
D gene: TRBD2
clone size: NA
CDR3 protein: CASSRSLTGTSGGASYTDTQYF
CDR3 DNA: TGTGCCAGCAGCCGATCTCTTACCGGGACTAGCGGGGGGGCAAGTTATACAGATACGCAGTATTTT

J gene: TRBJ1-6
V gene: TRBV4-1
D gene: NA
clone size: NA
CDR3 protein: CASSQDGLVRQGYNSPLHF
CDR3 DNA: TGCGCCAGCAGCCAAGATGGATTGGTCCGCCAGGGCTATAATTCACCCCTCCACTTT

J gene: TRBJ2-3
V gene: TRBV4-2
D gene: NA
clone size: NA
CDR3 protein: CASSQWQRADTQYF
CDR3 DNA: TGTGCCAGCAGCCAATGGCAGCGCGCGGATACGCAGTATTTT

J gene: TRBJ1-1
V gene: TRBV6-5
D gene: NA
clone size: NA
CDR3 protein: CASSYAGEAFF
CDR3 DNA: TGTGCCAGCAGTTACGCGGGTGAAGCTTTCTTT

J gene: TRBJ2-4
V gene: TRBV9
D gene: NA
clone size: NA
CDR3 protein: CASSVATIEGQNIQYF
CDR3 DNA: TGTGCCAGCAGCGTAGCTACTATTGAAGGCCAAAACATTCAGTACTTC

J gene: TRBJ1-5
V gene: TRBV18
D gene: NA
clone size: NA
CDR3 protein: CASSPGQFQPQHF
CDR3 DNA: TGTGCCAGCTCACCGGGACAATTCCAGCCCCAGCATTTT

J gene: TRBJ2-1
V gene: TRBV4-3
D gene: TRBD2
clone size: NA
CDR3 protein: CASSPRGASGRAGLNEQFF
CDR3 DNA: TGCGCCAGCAGCCCTCGAGGGGCTAGCGGGAGGGCCGGGTTAAATGAGCAGTTCTTC

J gene: TRBJ1-2
V gene: TRBV6-1
D gene: NA
clone size: once
CDR3 protein: CASSEAGDVYGYTF
CDR3 DNA: TGTGCCAGCAGTGAAGCCGGAGACGTCTATGGCTACACCTTC

J gene: TRBJ2-1
V gene: TRBV29-1
D gene: TRBD1
clone size: NA
CDR3 protein: CSTGTGSSYNEQFF
CDR3 DNA: TGCAGCACCGGGACAGGTAGCTCCTACAATGAGCAGTTCTTC

J gene: TRBJ2-1
V gene: TRBV7-8
D gene: TRBD2
clone size: NA
CDR3 protein: CASSYASGMADEQFF
CDR3 DNA: TGTGCCAGCAGCTATGCTAGCGGGATGGCTGATGAGCAGTTCTTC

J gene: TRBJ1-6
V gene: TRBV5-4
D gene: NA
clone size: NA
CDR3 protein: CASSLAGRDSPLHF
CDR3 DNA: TGTGCCAGCAGCTTGGCCGGGCGGGATTCACCCCTCCACTTT

J gene: TRBJ2-2
V gene: TRBV5-4
D gene: NA
clone size: few
CDR3 protein: CASSFREPRTGELFF
CDR3 DNA: TGTGCCAGCAGCTTCCGGGAGCCTCGGACCGGGGAGCTGTTTTTT